This T cell receptor (beta chain) derives from a study of PD-L1 blockade in urothelial cancer. Study overall: Atezolizumab therapy began for patients around 2014, dosed at 1,200 mg intravenously every 3 weeks. Regarding the study as a whole: Clonality of blood TCR below the median before treatment predicted better survival.

A spike-in of synthetic TCR analog templates was added to each PCR. Libraries were prepared by immunoSEQ multiplex PCR; TCRdb keeps only in-frame clonotypes and omits some of them. The data hold about 80,000 clones, with 87% observed a single time. Germline trimming cut 7 bases from V and 6 bases from J; bases unmatched to any gene: 4. Germline assignment: CDR1 LNHDA and CDR2 SQIVND (reference sequence). The CDR3 sequence is 14 residues long. Comment on this clone: Its target is unknown.

The origin of this receptor is a woman in her 70s with urothelial cancer. Sequencing was performed on PBMCs, taken around atezolizumab (anti-PD-L1) treatment. The rearrangement links TRBV19 to TRBJ1-5; 12 bases match TRBD1. Here the CDR3 DNA reads TGTGCCAGTACCGGGACAGGGGGCGGTCAGCCCCAGCATTTT. This translates into CASTGTGGGQPQHF.